The rows below give T cell receptor beta chains drawn from one sample of a study of blood T cell repertoires in COVID-19. The protocol was immunoSEQ multiplex PCR, while the TCRdb copy is restricted to in-frame clones and leaves out a portion. The table shows 55,000 to 70,000 clones, with around nine tenths occurring only once. Source material: peripheral blood. The receptors derive from a woman in her fifties or sixties with COVID-19, enrolled during active disease. Each CDR3 is given with its conserved first and last residue. The D gene is left open where the match is weak. Only part of the rows carry a size: once, few, many, or a class if the clone is expanded.

. | TRBD2 | TRBJ2-1 | TRBV11-2 | CASRPIAGGMYNEQFF | TGTGCCAGCAGACCCATAGCGGGAGGGATGTACAATGAGCAGTTCTTC
once | TRBD2 | TRBJ2-7 | TRBV2 | CASSTSGITYEQYF | TGTGCCAGCAGTACTAGCGGGATTACCTACGAGCAGTACTTC
. | . | TRBJ2-2 | TRBV6-5 | CASRTGTNTGELFF | TGTGCCAGCAGGACAGGCACGAACACCGGGGAGCTGTTTTTT
. | . | TRBJ1-3 | TRBV6-1 | CASSERPSGTRTIYF | TGTGCCAGCAGTGAAAGGCCCTCGGGAACTCGCACCATATATTTT
. | TRBD1 | TRBJ2-3 | TRBV7-3 | CASSPGQSTDTQYF | TGTGCCAGCAGCCCGGGACAGTCCACAGATACGCAGTATTTT
. | TRBD1 | TRBJ2-2 | TRBV6-5 | CASKKGGADTGELFF | TGTGCCAGCAAGAAAGGGGGCGCGGACACCGGGGAGCTGTTTTTT
. | . | TRBJ1-1 | TRBV23-1 | CASSQSFGEGWNMNTEAFF | TGCGCCAGCAGTCAATCTTTTGGGGAGGGGTGGAACATGAACACTGAAGCTTTCTTT
. | TRBD1 | TRBJ2-1 | TRBV5-1 | CASTHSGTGGRNEQFF | TGCGCCAGCACCCATTCCGGGACAGGGGGACGCAATGAGCAGTTCTTC
. | TRBD2 | TRBJ2-1 | TRBV27 | CASSLGLVLNEQFF | TGTGCCAGCAGTCTCGGACTAGTGTTGAATGAGCAGTTCTTC
. | . | TRBJ2-7 | TRBV6-1 | CASSDPSGAWYEQYF | TGTGCCAGCAGTGACCCCTCAGGGGCTTGGTACGAGCAGTACTTC
. | TRBD1 | TRBJ1-5 | TRBV24-1 | CATGQGAWGPQHF | TGTGCCACCGGACAGGGGGCCTGGGGGCCCCAGCATTTT
. | . | TRBJ2-1 | TRBV28 | CASSLRGEGEQFF | TGTGCCAGCAGTTTGAGGGGGGAGGGTGAGCAGTTCTTC
once | TRBD2 | TRBJ2-1 | TRBV28 | CASSLDSGVYNEQFF | TGTGCCAGCAGTTTGGATAGCGGGGTGTACAATGAGCAGTTCTTC
. | TRBD2 | TRBJ2-1 | TRBV4-1 | CASSPPLTSGVGDEQFF | TGCGCCAGCAGCCCCCCCCTGACTAGCGGGGTGGGGGATGAGCAGTTCTTC
. | . | TRBJ1-3 | TRBV27 | CASSSYRASAGNTIYF | TGTGCCAGCAGTTCCTACAGGGCTTCTGCTGGAAACACCATATATTTT
. | TRBD1 | TRBJ1-2 | TRBV7-3 | CASTSGTDGYTF | TGTGCCAGCACCTCCGGGACAGATGGCTACACCTTC
. | TRBD1 | TRBJ1-4 | TRBV5-5 | CASSSSLTGGTVTNEKLFF | TGTGCCAGCAGCTCCTCCTTGACAGGGGGGACGGTGACTAATGAAAAACTGTTTTTT
few | TRBD1 | TRBJ2-2 | TRBV7-3 | CASSRLPGQGFAGELFF | TGTGCCAGCAGCCGACTTCCGGGACAGGGATTTGCCGGGGAGCTGTTTTTT
. | TRBD1 | TRBJ1-4 | TRBV30 | CAWSPGTGGSGKLFF | TGTGCCTGGAGTCCGGGGACAGGGGGCTCAGGGAAACTGTTTTTT
. | . | TRBJ1-5 | TRBV6-2/TRBV6-3 | CASSYVVPNQPQHF | TGTGCCAGCAGTTATGTAGTACCCAATCAGCCCCAGCATTTT
. | . | TRBJ2-1 | TRBV10-2 | CASSEWRGEQFF | TGCGCCAGCAGTGAATGGCGGGGTGAGCAGTTCTTC
. | TRBD1 | TRBJ1-6 | TRBV5-5 | CASSPRGQQNSPLHF | TGTGCCAGCAGCCCGAGGGGACAGCAGAATTCACCCCTCCACTTT
. | TRBD2 | TRBJ2-7 | TRBV30 | CAWYGPGLAGTYEQYF | TGTGCCTGGTATGGTCCAGGGCTAGCGGGAACCTACGAGCAGTACTTC
few | TRBD1 | TRBJ1-1 | TRBV4-2 | CASSQRSRGKPEAFF | TGTGCCAGCAGCCAGCGAAGCAGGGGGAAACCTGAAGCTTTCTTT
. | TRBD1 | TRBJ1-5 | TRBV6-5 | CASSTNRGLNQPQHF | TGTGCCAGCAGTACGAACAGGGGGCTCAATCAGCCCCAGCATTTT
. | TRBD2 | TRBJ2-3 | TRBV5-4 | CASSLDRPSGRGGTDTQYF | TGTGCCAGCAGCCTCGATCGGCCTAGCGGGAGAGGAGGCACAGATACGCAGTATTTT
once | . | TRBJ1-1 | TRBV5-1 | CASSPRMNTEAFF | TGCGCCAGCAGCCCGAGGATGAACACTGAAGCTTTCTTT
. | . | TRBJ2-2 | TRBV10-3 | CATGMNTGELFF | TGTGCCACAGGGATGAACACCGGGGAGCTGTTTTTT
. | TRBD2 | TRBJ2-2 | TRBV28 | CASRVFTGGASNTGELFF | TGTGCCAGCAGAGTTTTCACCGGGGGGGCGTCGAACACCGGGGAGCTGTTTTTT
. | . | TRBJ1-6 | TRBV28 | CASSTDNRLYNSPLHF | TGTGCCAGCAGCACCGACAACAGGCTCTATAATTCACCCCTCCACTTT
. | . | TRBJ2-5 | TRBV11-2 | CASSPRGSGRLETQYF | TGTGCCAGCAGCCCCCGTGGTAGCGGTCGTTTAGAGACCCAGTACTTC
. | TRBD2 | TRBJ2-2 | TRBV4-2 | CASSQVGTSINTGELFF | TGTGCCAGCAGCCAAGTCGGGACTAGCATAAACACCGGGGAGCTGTTTTTT
. | . | TRBJ2-3 | TRBV3-1/TRBV3-2 | CASSQGRGDTQYF | TGTGCCAGCAGCCAAGGAAGAGGGGATACGCAGTATTTT
. | TRBD1 | TRBJ1-6 | TRBV3-1/TRBV3-2 | CASSQFPRTGIITHNSPLHF | TGTGCCAGCAGCCAATTCCCGCGGACAGGGATAATTACTCATAATTCACCCCTCCACTTT
. | . | TRBJ2-5 | TRBV6-5 | CASSYSGEDQETQYF | TGTGCCAGCAGTTACTCGGGAGAGGACCAAGAGACCCAGTACTTC
. | . | TRBJ1-5 | TRBV6-2/TRBV6-3 | CASSYAWEGGQPQHF | TGTGCCAGCAGTTACGCTTGGGAGGGGGGTCAGCCCCAGCATTTT
. | TRBD2 | TRBJ2-5 | TRBV6-1 | CASARDYPQETQYF | TGTGCCAGCGCGAGGGACTACCCCCAAGAGACCCAGTACTTC
. | . | TRBJ2-5 | TRBV11-1 | CASTSGVGGTQYF | TGTGCCAGCACATCGGGAGTGGGGGGGACCCAGTACTTC
. | TRBD1 | TRBJ1-2 | TRBV6-6 | CATDRQGFYGYTF | TGTGCCACCGACCGACAGGGGTTCTATGGCTACACCTTC
. | TRBD1 | TRBJ1-6 | TRBV18 | CASSTRTGVNSPLHF | TGTGCCAGCTCAACTAGGACAGGGGTTAACTCACCCCTCCACTTT
. | . | TRBJ2-5 | TRBV19 | CASSIGRWETQYF | TGTGCCAGTAGTATAGGGAGATGGGAGACCCAGTACTTC
. | TRBD1 | TRBJ2-4 | TRBV19 | CASSVGTVGNIQYF | TGTGCCAGTAGTGTCGGGACAGTGGGAAACATTCAGTACTTC
. | . | TRBJ1-3 | TRBV9 | CASSDHSGTPSSGNTIYF | TGTGCCAGCAGCGACCATTCCGGGACACCAAGCTCTGGAAACACCATATATTTT
few | . | TRBJ2-7 | TRBV5-1 | CASSSAYEQYF | TGCGCCAGCAGCTCGGCCTACGAGCAGTACTTC
. | . | TRBJ1-1 | TRBV14 | CASSHRGQMGTEAFF | TGTGCCAGCAGCCACCGAGGACAGATGGGCACTGAAGCTTTCTTT
. | . | TRBJ1-4 | TRBV2 | CASRRETGPNEKLFF | TGTGCCAGCAGAAGAGAGACAGGCCCCAATGAAAAACTGTTTTTT
. | . | TRBJ1-1 | TRBV14 | CASSQDAGAITEAFF | TGTGCCAGCAGCCAAGACGCAGGGGCTATCACTGAAGCTTTCTTT
. | . | TRBJ2-2 | TRBV6-6 | CASIWSGSANTGELFF | TGTGCCAGCATTTGGTCGGGGTCTGCGAACACCGGGGAGCTGTTTTTT
once | TRBD1 | TRBJ2-7 | TRBV11-3 | CASSLGGFGQGFSTYEQYF | TGTGCCAGCAGCTTAGGCGGTTTCGGACAGGGGTTTAGTACCTACGAGCAGTACTTC
. | . | TRBJ2-1 | TRBV4-3 | CASSLGTGSSYNEQFF | TGCGCCAGCAGCCTGGGGACTGGTTCCTCCTACAATGAGCAGTTCTTC
. | TRBD1 | TRBJ2-7 | TRBV4-3 | CASSSRDRGPDEQYF | TGCGCCAGCAGCTCCCGGGACAGGGGGCCCGACGAGCAGTACTTC
. | . | TRBJ1-1 | TRBV27 | CASSLGLLTEAFF | TGTGCCAGCAGCCTAGGACTGCTCACTGAAGCTTTCTTT
. | TRBD1 | TRBJ2-2 | TRBV29-1 | CSVIHPSPDRGNTGELFF | TGCAGCGTCATTCACCCTTCACCGGACAGGGGCAACACCGGGGAGCTGTTTTTT
. | TRBD2 | TRBJ2-5 | TRBV2 | CASSRVAGGMETQYF | TGTGCCAGCAGCCGAGTAGCGGGAGGAATGGAGACCCAGTACTTC